The T cell receptor (beta chain) described here comes from a study of PD-L1 blockade in urothelial cancer. Study details: As for prior chemotherapy regimens, patients had received 0 to 3.

Assay used: immunoSEQ multiplex PCR; TCRdb lists only in-frame clones, some missing. The sample lists 46,000 or so clones; 70% to 90% were seen once. CDR3 length: 13 residues. Trimming removed 3 bases from V and 7 bases from J, with 7 bases in between. Per germline, CDR1 SGHVS and CDR2 FQNEAQ. This clone was seen a handful of times. The J gene is TRBJ1-6, the V gene TRBV7-8, with D tentatively TRBD1 (5 bases). The sequence was collected from a man in his fifties or sixties with urothelial cancer. The material was PBMCs, obtained around atezolizumab (anti-PD-L1) treatment. CDR3: CASSLTENSPLHF. The CDR3 DNA is TGTGCCAGCAGCTTGACAGAGAATTCACCCCTCCACTTT.